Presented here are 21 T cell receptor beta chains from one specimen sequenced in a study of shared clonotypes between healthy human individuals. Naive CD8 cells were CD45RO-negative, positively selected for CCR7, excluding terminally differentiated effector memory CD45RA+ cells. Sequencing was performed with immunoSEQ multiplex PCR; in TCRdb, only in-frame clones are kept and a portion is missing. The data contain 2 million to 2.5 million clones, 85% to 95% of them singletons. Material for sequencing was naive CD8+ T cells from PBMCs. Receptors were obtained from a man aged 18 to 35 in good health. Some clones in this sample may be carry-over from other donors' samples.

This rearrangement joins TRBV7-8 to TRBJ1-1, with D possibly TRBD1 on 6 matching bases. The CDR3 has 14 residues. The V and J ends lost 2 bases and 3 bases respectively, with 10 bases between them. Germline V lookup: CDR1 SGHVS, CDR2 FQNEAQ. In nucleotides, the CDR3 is TGTGCCAGCAGCTTACAGGGGCTAGACACTGAAGCTTTCTTT. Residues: CASSLQGLDTEAFF.

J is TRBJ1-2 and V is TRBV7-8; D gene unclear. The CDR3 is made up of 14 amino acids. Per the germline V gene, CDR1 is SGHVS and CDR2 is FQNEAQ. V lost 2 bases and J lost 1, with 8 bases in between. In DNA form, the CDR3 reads TGTGCCAGCAGCTTAATAGGAGTTAACTATGGCTACACCTTC. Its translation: CASSLIGVNYGYTF.

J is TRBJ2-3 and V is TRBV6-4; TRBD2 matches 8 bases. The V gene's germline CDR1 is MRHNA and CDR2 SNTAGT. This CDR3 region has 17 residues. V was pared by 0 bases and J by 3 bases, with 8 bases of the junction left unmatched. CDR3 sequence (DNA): TGTGCCAGCAGTGACTCTCCCGGGCGGGAGGCGACAGATACGCAGTATTTT. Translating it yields CASSDSPGREATDTQYF.

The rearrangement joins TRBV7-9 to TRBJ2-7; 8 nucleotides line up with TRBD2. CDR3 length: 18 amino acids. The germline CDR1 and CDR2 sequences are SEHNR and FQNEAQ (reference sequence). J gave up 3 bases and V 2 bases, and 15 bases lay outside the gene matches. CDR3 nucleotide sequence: TGTGCCAGCAGCTTACCCGACCTCCGAGCGGGAGACCGCTACGAGCAGTACTTC. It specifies CASSLPDLRAGDRYEQYF.

The CDR3, as DNA: TGTGCCAGCAGCCTCGGGAGTAGCGGGACCACCTACGAGCAGTACTTC. Its translation is CASSLGSSGTTYEQYF. The chain employs TRBV9 and TRBJ2-7; the match to TRBD2 covers 8 bases. This CDR3 has 16 amino acids. J lost 2 bases, V lost 4 bases, and 11 bases had no gene match. From germline, CDR1 is SGDLS and CDR2 YYNGEE. Combining the CDR3 with reference TRBV9 and TRBJ2-7 gives the whole variable domain DSGVTQTPKHLITATGQRVTLRCSPRSGDLSVYWYQQSLDQGLQFLIQYYNGEERAKGNILERFSAQQFPDLHSELNLSSLELGDSALYFCASSLGSSGTTYEQYFGPGTRLTVT.

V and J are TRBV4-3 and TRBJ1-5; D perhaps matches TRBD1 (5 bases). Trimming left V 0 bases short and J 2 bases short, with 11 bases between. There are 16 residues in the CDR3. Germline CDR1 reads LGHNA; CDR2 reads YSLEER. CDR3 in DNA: TGCGCCAGCAGCCAAGATTTGGCGACAGGCAATCAGCCCCAGCATTTT. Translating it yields CASSQDLATGNQPQHF.

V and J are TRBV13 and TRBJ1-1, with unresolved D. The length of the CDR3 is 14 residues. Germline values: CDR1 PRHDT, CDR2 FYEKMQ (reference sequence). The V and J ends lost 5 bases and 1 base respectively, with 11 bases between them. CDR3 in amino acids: CASSPTDGNTEAFF. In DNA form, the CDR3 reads TGTGCCAGCAGCCCTACCGACGGGAACACTGAAGCTTTCTTT. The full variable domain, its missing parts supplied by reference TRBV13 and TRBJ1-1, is AAGVIQSPRHLIKEKRETATLKCYPIPRHDTVYWYQQGPGQDPQFLISFYEKMQSDKGSIPDRFSAQQFSDYHSELNMSSLELGDSALYFCASSPTDGNTEAFFGQGTRLTVV.

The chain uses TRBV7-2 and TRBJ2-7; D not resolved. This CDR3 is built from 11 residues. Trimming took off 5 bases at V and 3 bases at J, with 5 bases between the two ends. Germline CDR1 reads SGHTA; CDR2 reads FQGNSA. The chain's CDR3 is CASSVDYEQYF. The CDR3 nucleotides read TGTGCCAGCAGCGTAGACTACGAGCAGTACTTC.

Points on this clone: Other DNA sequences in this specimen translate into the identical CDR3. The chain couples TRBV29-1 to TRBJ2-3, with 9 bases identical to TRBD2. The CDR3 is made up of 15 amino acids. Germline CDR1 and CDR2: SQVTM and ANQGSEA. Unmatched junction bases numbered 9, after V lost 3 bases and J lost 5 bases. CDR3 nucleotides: TGCAGCGTTGATGGGGTAGCGGGAGTCGAAGATACGCAGTATTTT. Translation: CSVDGVAGVEDTQYF.

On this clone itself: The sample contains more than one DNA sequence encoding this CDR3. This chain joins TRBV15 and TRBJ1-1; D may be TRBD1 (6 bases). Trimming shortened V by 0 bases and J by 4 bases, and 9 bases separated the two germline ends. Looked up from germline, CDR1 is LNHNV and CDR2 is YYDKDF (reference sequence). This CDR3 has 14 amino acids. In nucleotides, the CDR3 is TGTGCCACCAGCAGAGACAGGGGAGGCACTGAAGCTTTCTTT. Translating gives CATSRDRGGTEAFF.

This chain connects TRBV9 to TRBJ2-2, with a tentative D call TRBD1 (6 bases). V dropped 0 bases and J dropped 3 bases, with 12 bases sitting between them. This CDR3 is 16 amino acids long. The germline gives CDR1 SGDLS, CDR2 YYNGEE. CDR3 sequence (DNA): TGTGCCAGCAGCGTAGCTACCTCAGGGGACACCGGGGAGCTGTTTTTT. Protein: CASSVATSGDTGELFF.

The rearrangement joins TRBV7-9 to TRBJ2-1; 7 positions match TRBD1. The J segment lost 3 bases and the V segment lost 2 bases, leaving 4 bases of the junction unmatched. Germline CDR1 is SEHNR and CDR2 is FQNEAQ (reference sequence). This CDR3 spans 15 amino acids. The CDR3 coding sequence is TGTGCCAGCAGCTTAATGGGACAGAGCTACAATGAGCAGTTCTTC. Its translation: CASSLMGQSYNEQFF.

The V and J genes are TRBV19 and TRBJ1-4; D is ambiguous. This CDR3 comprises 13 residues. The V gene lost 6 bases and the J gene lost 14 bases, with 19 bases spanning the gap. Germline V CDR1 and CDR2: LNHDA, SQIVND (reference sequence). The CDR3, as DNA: TGTGCCAGTAGGTACGGAGGATATGGCTTTCTGTTTTTT. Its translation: CASRYGGYGFLFF.

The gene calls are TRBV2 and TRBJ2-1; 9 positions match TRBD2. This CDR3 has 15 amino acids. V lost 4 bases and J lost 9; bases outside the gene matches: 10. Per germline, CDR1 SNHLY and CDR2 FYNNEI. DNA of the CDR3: TGTGCCAGCAGTGTGGGGCTAGCGGGGTTCCCTGAGCAGTTCTTC. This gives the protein CASSVGLAGFPEQFF.

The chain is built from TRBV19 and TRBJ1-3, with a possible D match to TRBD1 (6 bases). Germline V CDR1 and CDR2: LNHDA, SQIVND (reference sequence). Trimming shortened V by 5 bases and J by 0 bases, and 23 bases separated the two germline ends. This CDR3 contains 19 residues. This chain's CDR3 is CASSPIPTLDSHSGNTIYF. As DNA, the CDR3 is TGTGCCAGTAGTCCAATCCCCACTCTGGACAGTCACTCTGGAAACACCATATATTTT.

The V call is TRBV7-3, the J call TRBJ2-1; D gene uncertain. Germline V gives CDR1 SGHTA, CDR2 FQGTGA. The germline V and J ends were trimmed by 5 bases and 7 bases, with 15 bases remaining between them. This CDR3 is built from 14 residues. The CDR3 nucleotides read TGTGCCAGCAGCCCTACCGGCGACCGAAATGAGCAGTTCTTC. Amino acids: CASSPTGDRNEQFF.

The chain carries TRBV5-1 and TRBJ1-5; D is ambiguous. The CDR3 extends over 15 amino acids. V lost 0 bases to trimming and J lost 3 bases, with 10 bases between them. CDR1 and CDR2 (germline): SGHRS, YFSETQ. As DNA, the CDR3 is TGCGCCAGCAGCTTGGGCAGTGAATACAATCAGCCCCAGCATTTT. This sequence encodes CASSLGSEYNQPQHF.

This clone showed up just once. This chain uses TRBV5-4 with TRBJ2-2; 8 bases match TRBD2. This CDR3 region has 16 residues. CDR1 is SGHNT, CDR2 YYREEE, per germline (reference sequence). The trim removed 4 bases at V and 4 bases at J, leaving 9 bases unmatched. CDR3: CASSTKRERLTGELFF. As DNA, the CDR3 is TGTGCCAGCAGCACTAAGCGGGAGAGACTCACCGGGGAGCTGTTTTTT.

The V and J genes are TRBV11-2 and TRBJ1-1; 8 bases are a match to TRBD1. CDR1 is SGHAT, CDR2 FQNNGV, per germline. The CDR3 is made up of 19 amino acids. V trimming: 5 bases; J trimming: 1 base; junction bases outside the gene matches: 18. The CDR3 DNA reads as TGTGCCAGCAGCCCTCAATCTGGGGCAGGGGGCAGACAGAACACTGAAGCTTTCTTT. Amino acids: CASSPQSGAGGRQNTEAFF.

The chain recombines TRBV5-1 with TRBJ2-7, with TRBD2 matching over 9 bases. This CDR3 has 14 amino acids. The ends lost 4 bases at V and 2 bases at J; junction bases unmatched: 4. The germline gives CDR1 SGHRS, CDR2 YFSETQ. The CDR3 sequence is CASSGLANPYEQYF. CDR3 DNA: TGCGCCAGCAGCGGACTAGCGAACCCCTACGAGCAGTACTTC. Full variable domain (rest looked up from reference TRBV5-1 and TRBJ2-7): KAGVTQTPRYLIKTRGQQVTLSCSPISGHRSVSWYQQTPGQGLQFLFEYFSETQRNKGNFPGRFSGRQFSNSRSEMNVSTLELGDSALYLCASSGLANPYEQYFGPGTRLTVT.

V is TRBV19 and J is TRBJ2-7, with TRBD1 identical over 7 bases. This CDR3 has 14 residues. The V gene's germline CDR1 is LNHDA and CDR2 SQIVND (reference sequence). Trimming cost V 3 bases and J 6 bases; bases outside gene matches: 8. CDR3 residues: CASSIRDSPGEQYF. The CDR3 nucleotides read TGTGCCAGTAGTATCCGGGACAGCCCAGGCGAGCAGTACTTC. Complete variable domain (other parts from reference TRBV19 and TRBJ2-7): DGGITQSPKYLFRKEGQNVTLSCEQNLNHDAMYWYRQDPGQGLRLIYYSQIVNDFQKGDIAEGYSVSREKKESFPLTVTSAQKNPTAFYLCASSIRDSPGEQYFGPGTRLTVT.